This TCR beta chain comes out of a study of blood T cell repertoires in COVID-19. Study summary: Acute and convalescent COVID-19 specimens originated in the United States, Italy and Spain. T cells, B-cell-depleted T cells, or PBMCs provided the cDNA or gDNA that served as material.

CDR1 and CDR2 from the germline V gene are LGHDT and YNNKEL (reference sequence). CDR3 size: 14 residues. The V and J ends lost 5 bases and 9 bases, in that order; junction bases with no gene match: 10. As processed by the authors: For nucleated cells, counts were estimated from reference gene primer amplification. Assay: immunoSEQ multiplex PCR; the TCRdb copy retains only in-frame clones and omits some. D and trimming come from the DNA, and the V and J calls and clone size come from that table. The sample records 90,000 to 100,000 clones, about 80% being singletons. This clonotype was sampled from a man at least 80 years old with acute or convalescent COVID-19. The chain is built from TRBV3-1 (or the pseudogene TRBV3-2) and TRBJ1-5; 7 nucleotides match TRBD1. Sequencing was carried out using peripheral blood. The CDR3 spells CASSSGQEGRPQHF. The CDR3 DNA reads as TGTGCCAGCAGCAGCGGACAGGAGGGTAGGCCCCAGCATTTT.